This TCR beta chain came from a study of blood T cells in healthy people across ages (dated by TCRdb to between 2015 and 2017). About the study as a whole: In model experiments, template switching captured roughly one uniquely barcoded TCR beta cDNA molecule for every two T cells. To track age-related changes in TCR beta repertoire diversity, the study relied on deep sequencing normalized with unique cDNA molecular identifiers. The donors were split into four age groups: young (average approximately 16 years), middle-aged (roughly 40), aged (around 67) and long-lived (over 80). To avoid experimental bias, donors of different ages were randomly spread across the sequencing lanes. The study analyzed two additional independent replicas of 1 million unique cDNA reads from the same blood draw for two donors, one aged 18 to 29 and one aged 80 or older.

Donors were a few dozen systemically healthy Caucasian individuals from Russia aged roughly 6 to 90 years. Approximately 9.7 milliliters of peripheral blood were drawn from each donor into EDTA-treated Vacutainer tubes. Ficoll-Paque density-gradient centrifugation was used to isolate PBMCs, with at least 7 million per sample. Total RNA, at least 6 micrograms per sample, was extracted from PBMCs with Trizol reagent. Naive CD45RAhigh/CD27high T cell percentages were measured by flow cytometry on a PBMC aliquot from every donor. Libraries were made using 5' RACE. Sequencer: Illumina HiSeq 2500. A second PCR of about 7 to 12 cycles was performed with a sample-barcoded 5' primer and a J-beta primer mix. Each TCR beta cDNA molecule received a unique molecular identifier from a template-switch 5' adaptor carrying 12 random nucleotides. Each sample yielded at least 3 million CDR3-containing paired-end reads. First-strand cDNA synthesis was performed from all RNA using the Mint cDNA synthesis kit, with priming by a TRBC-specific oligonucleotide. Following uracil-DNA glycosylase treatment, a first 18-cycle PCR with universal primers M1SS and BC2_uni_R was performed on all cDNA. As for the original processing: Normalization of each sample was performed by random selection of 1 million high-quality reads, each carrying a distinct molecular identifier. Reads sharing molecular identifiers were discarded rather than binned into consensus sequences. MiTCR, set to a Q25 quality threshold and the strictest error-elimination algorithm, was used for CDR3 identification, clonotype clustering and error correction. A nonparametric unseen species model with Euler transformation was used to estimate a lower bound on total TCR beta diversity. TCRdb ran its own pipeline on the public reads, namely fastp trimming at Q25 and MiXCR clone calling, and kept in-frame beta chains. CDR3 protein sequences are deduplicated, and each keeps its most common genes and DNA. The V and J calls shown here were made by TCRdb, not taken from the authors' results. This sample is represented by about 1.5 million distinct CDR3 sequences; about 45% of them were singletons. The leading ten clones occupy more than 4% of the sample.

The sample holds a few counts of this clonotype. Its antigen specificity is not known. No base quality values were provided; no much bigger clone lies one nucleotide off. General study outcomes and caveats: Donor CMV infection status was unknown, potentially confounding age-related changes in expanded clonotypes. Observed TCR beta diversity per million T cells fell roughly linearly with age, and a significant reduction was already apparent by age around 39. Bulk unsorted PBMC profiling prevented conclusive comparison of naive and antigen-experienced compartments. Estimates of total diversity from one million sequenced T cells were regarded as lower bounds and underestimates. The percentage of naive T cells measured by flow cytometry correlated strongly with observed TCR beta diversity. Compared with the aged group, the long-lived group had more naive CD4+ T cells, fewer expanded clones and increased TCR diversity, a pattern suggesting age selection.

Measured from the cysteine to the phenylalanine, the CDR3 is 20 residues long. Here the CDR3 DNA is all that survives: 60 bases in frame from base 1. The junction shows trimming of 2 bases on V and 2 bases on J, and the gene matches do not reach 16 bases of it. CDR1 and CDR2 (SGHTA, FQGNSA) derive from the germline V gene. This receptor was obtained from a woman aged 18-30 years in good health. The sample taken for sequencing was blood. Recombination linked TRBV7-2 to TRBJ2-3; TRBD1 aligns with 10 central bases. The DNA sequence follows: TGTGCCAGCAGCTTAATACCGATGGGGACAGGGGCGAAGTACACAGATACGCAGTATTTT. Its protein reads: CASSLIPMGTGAKYTDTQYF.